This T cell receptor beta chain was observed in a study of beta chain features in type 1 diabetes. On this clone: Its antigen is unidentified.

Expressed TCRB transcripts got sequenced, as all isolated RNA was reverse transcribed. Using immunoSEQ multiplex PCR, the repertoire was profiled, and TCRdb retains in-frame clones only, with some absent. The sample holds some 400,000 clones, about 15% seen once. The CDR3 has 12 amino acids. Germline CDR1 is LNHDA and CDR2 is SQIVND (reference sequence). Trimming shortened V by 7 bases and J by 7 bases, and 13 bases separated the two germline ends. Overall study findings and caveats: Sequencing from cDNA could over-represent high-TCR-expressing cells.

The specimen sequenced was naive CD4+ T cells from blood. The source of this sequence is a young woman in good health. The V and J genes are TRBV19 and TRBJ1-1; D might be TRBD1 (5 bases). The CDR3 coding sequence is TGTGCCAGTACCCCAGACAGCCGTGAAGCTTTCTTT. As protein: CASTPDSREAFF.